Each of the 27 T cell receptor beta chains below was sequenced from the same sample in a study of T-cell reconstitution after alpha-beta-depleted transplantation in children. Unique molecular identifiers tagged the TCRbeta library. From the PCR reads, TCRdb called clonotypes with MiXCR, one entry per CDR3 protein. The sample consists of about 230,000 distinct CDR3 sequences, around 11% of them appearing once. This specimen consisted of PBMCs from the stem cell graft donor, obtained from the stem cell graft. These receptors came from a human donor who donated a stem cell graft to a child with acute lymphoblastic leukemia.

The chain employs TRBV20-1 and TRBJ1-5, with a possible D match to TRBD1 (6 bases). There are 16 residues in the CDR3. V was pared by 3 bases and J by 0 bases, with 15 bases between. Germline lookup yields CDR1 DFQATT and CDR2 SNEGSKA (reference sequence). The chain's CDR3 is CSASPQGSYSNQPQHF. CDR3 sequence (DNA): TGCAGTGCTAGTCCACAGGGTTCCTATAGCAATCAGCCCCAGCATTTT.

This clonotype occurred a few times. V gene TRBV4-3 combines with J gene TRBJ2-1; D is ambiguous. CDR3 length equals 15 residues. V lost 4 bases and J lost 4, with 14 bases in between. From germline, CDR1 is LGHNA and CDR2 YSLEER. CDR3 sequence (DNA): TGCGCCAGCAGCCCTCTCGTGAGCCTTTACAATGAGCAGTTCTTC. Translation: CASSPLVSLYNEQFF.

This clonotype was found many times. The rearrangement joins TRBV6-2 or TRBV6-3 to TRBJ1-2; maybe TRBD1 (6 bases). The germline V gene has CDR1 MNHEY and CDR2 SVGEGT. This CDR3 region has 14 residues. Trimming removed 7 bases from V and 4 bases from J, with 16 bases in between. The CDR3 nucleotides read TGTGCCAGCACCGGGACATGGGGTGTCTATGGCTACACCTTC. Its protein is CASTGTWGVYGYTF.

This clonotype was counted at least ten times. The gene calls are TRBV4-3 and TRBJ1-2, with a possible D match to TRBD1 (5 bases). The germline CDR1 and CDR2 sequences are LGHNA and YSLEER. V was shortened by 4 bases and J by 6 bases, with 9 bases between the two germline ends. The CDR3 is 12 residues long. Here the CDR3 reads CASSLRDDGYTF. The DNA for the CDR3 is TGCGCCAGCAGCCTACGGGACGATGGCTACACCTTC.

This clonotype was seen repeatedly, ten times or more. The V gene is TRBV5-6, the J gene TRBJ2-2; perhaps TRBD2 as D (6 bases). In germline, CDR1 is SGHDT, CDR2 YYEEEE. Trimming stripped 4 bases from V and 0 bases from J, with 10 bases between. The CDR3 spans 15 residues. CDR3 loop: CASSRLDSNTGELFF. The CDR3, as DNA: TGTGCCAGCAGCCGACTAGATTCGAACACCGGGGAGCTGTTTTTT.

This clonotype was counted ten times or more. This rearrangement joins TRBV5-1 to TRBJ2-7, with D perhaps TRBD2 (6 bases). CDR3 length: 13 residues. Trimming stripped 0 bases from V and 7 bases from J, with 11 bases between. Looked up from germline, CDR1 is SGHRS and CDR2 is YFSETQ. The CDR3 nucleotides are TGCGCCAGCAGCTTGGAGGGAGGTCGGGAGCAGTACTTC. Its translation: CASSLEGGREQYF.

This clonotype came up many times. The chain combines TRBV12-3 or TRBV12-4 with TRBJ1-2; possibly TRBD1 for D (5 bases). Trimming took off 6 bases at V and 4 bases at J, with 15 bases between the two ends. The CDR3 is 14 residues long. The CDR3 DNA follows: TGTGCCAGCAGCCGAGCCGGGACTCTCTATGGCTACACCTTC. Protein sequence: CASSRAGTLYGYTF.

There are many counts of this clonotype. The chain uses TRBV7-2 and TRBJ2-2; D is undetermined. Trimming shortened V by 1 base and J by 6 bases, and 9 bases separated the two germline ends. This CDR3 region has 14 residues. Germline V gene data show CDR1 as SGHTA and CDR2 as FQGNSA. The CDR3 DNA reads as TGTGCCAGCAGCTTAGATTCTTCCCCCGGGGAGCTGTTTTTT. Translation: CASSLDSSPGELFF.

This clonotype was seen at least ten times. This chain connects TRBV7-2 to TRBJ2-7; perhaps TRBD1 as D (5 bases). V lost 5 bases to trimming and J lost 5 bases, with 22 bases between them. Per the germline V gene, CDR1 is SGHTA and CDR2 is FQGNSA. The CDR3 extends over 16 amino acids. CDR3 sequence (DNA): TGTGCCAGCAGCCAAAGGTGGGGCCCCAGCCTCGACGAGCAGTACTTC. The encoded protein is CASSQRWGPSLDEQYF. Variable domain in full (rest from reference TRBV7-2 and TRBJ2-7): GAGVSQSPSNKVTEKGKDVELRCDPISGHTALYWYRQSLGQGLEFLIYFQGNSAPDKSGLPSDRFSAERTGGSVSTLTIQRTQQEDSAVYLCASSQRWGPSLDEQYFGPGTRLTVT.

This clonotype was recorded a few times. The J gene is TRBJ2-7, the V gene TRBV7-9; TRBD2 might be the D (6 bases). Trimming took 6 bases from V and 5 from J, leaving 26 bases between them. Per germline, CDR1 SEHNR and CDR2 FQNEAQ (reference sequence). The CDR3 loop spans 17 amino acids. The CDR3, as DNA: TGTGCCAGCAGTCTTACCCCTTTAGGAGGGTACCCTAACGAGCAGTACTTC. As protein: CASSLTPLGGYPNEQYF.

This clonotype showed up many times. The chain couples TRBV6-5 to TRBJ2-2; D unclear. Trimming shortened V by 2 bases and J by 0 bases, and 7 bases separated the two germline ends. The CDR3 is 15 amino acids. The germline CDR1 and CDR2 sequences are MNHEY and SVGAGI. The DNA for the CDR3 is TGTGCCAGCAGTTACCATGGGGCGAACACCGGGGAGCTGTTTTTT. It codes for CASSYHGANTGELFF.

This clonotype was detected ten times or more. The CDR3 sequence: CASSLGWPGRDEKLFF. CDR3 sequence (DNA): TGTGCCAGCAGCTTAGGGTGGCCAGGGCGGGATGAAAAACTGTTTTTT. The V call is TRBV7-9, the J call TRBJ1-4; D is perhaps TRBD1 (5 bases). CDR3 length equals 16 residues. Germline assignment: CDR1 SEHNR and CDR2 FQNEAQ (reference sequence). V was shortened by 1 base and J by 6 bases, with 15 bases between the two germline ends. Full variable domain (remainder filled in from reference TRBV7-9 and TRBJ1-4): DTGVSQNPRHKITKRGQNVTFRCDPISEHNRLYWYRQTLGQGPEFLTYFQNEAQLEKSRLLSDRFSAERPKGSFSTLEIQRTEQGDSAMYLCASSLGWPGRDEKLFFGSGTQLSVL.

This clonotype showed up just a few times. The chain is built from TRBV7-9 and TRBJ2-1; D might be TRBD2 (5 bases). V lost 3 bases, J lost 5 bases, and 11 bases lay in between. Germline V gives CDR1 SEHNR, CDR2 FQNEAQ (reference sequence). CDR3 length: 14 amino acids. The CDR3 reads CASSFDGNDNEQFF. The CDR3 DNA follows: TGTGCCAGCAGCTTCGACGGGAACGACAATGAGCAGTTCTTC.

This clonotype was recorded many times. The V gene is TRBV10-2, the J gene TRBJ2-7; D uncertain. This CDR3 region has 15 residues. Trimming removed 7 bases at V and 2 bases at J, with 18 bases between. Germline V gives CDR1 WSHSY, CDR2 SAAADI. The CDR3 coding sequence is TGCGCCAGCACTCCTGCGCAGCCTTTTACCTACGAGCAGTACTTC. Translation: CASTPAQPFTYEQYF.

This clonotype showed up just a few times. The chain couples TRBV7-9 to TRBJ2-5; no clear D. Germline V gene sequence: CDR1 SEHNR, CDR2 FQNEAQ (reference sequence). Trimming left V 5 bases short and J 4 bases short, with 20 bases between. The CDR3 is made up of 16 amino acids. The CDR3 sequence: CASSPRMMGLGETQYF. CDR3 sequence (DNA): TGTGCCAGCAGCCCCCGAATGATGGGATTGGGAGAGACCCAGTACTTC.

Ten or more counts support this clonotype. The CDR3, as DNA: TGTGCCAGCAGCTCCGGGACTAGCGGGGGGGCCCACCAAGAGACCCAGTACTTC. Amino acid sequence: CASSSGTSGGAHQETQYF. The chain is built from TRBV11-2 and TRBJ2-5, with 16 nucleotides matching TRBD2. Per germline, CDR1 SGHAT and CDR2 FQNNGV. With V trimmed by 4 bases and J by 0 bases, 5 bases remained unmatched. This CDR3 region has 18 residues.

There are many counts of this clonotype. This rearrangement joins TRBV9 to TRBJ2-7; D possibly uses TRBD1 or TRBD2 (6 bases each). Per germline, CDR1 SGDLS and CDR2 YYNGEE. The CDR3 totals 16 residues. Between the trimmed V and J ends, which lost 0 bases and 4 bases, there was a span of 17 bases. The CDR3 sequence: CASSVEGGSAIYEQYF. The DNA for the CDR3 is TGTGCCAGCAGCGTAGAAGGGGGGTCGGCTATTTACGAGCAGTACTTC.

This clonotype was counted many times. V and J are TRBV7-2 and TRBJ1-4; D may be TRBD1 (5 bases). V lost 2 bases to trimming and J lost 8 bases, with 15 bases between them. This CDR3 is 15 amino acids long. CDR1 and CDR2 (germline): SGHTA, FQGNSA. The CDR3 is CASSLRVGAGEKLFF. The CDR3 coding sequence is TGTGCCAGCAGCTTAAGGGTCGGGGCTGGGGAAAAACTGTTTTTT.

At least ten counts were recorded for this clonotype. The chain employs TRBV6-1 and TRBJ2-3; 11 bases match TRBD2. Trimming took 5 bases from V and 4 from J; bases not matched to a gene: 8. The CDR3 is 16 amino acids. Per germline, CDR1 MNHNS and CDR2 SASEGT. CDR3 nucleotides: TGTGCCAGCAGTCCCTCCGGGACTAGCGGTTCAGATACGCAGTATTTT. Residues: CASSPSGTSGSDTQYF.

This clonotype came up many times. This chain connects TRBV7-9 to TRBJ2-7; 9 positions agree with TRBD2. J was trimmed by 5 bases and V by 1 base; bases with no gene match: 6. The length of the CDR3 is 15 residues. Looked up from germline, CDR1 is SEHNR and CDR2 is FQNEAQ (reference sequence). CDR3 amino acids: CASSLGLAAGHEQYF. DNA for the CDR3: TGTGCCAGCAGCTTAGGACTAGCGGCTGGCCACGAGCAGTACTTC.

This clonotype was counted many times. The gene calls are TRBV2 and TRBJ1-1; no clear D. CDR1 is SNHLY, CDR2 FYNNEI, per germline. The CDR3 loop spans 11 amino acids. Trimming removed 7 bases from V and 6 bases from J, with 9 bases in between. The CDR3 sequence: CASTLRAEAFF. The CDR3 DNA follows: TGTGCCAGCACCTTGAGGGCTGAAGCTTTCTTT.

In DNA, the CDR3 is TGCGCCAGCAGCCAAGAAGCGGGGGCGCTCCACAATGAGCAGTTCTTC. Its translation: CASSQEAGALHNEQFF. The chain employs TRBV4-3 and TRBJ2-1; 8 bases fit TRBD2. The CDR3 runs to 16 residues. CDR1 LGHNA and CDR2 YSLEER come from the germline V gene. The V and J ends lost 0 bases and 5 bases, in that order; junction bases with no gene match: 6.

This clonotype was detected ten times or more. The chain couples TRBV11-2 to TRBJ2-7; tentatively, D is TRBD1 (6 bases). Trimming cost V 3 bases and J 5 bases, with 23 bases left between them. CDR1 is SGHAT, CDR2 FQNNGV, per germline. There are 17 residues in the CDR3. The CDR3 loop reads CASSFPDWSRGYHEQYF. The CDR3, as DNA: TGTGCCAGCAGCTTCCCGGATTGGAGCAGGGGTTACCACGAGCAGTACTTC.

Turning to this clonotype: A much larger clone lies one base from this, so it may be a read error. V is TRBV10-3 and J is TRBJ2-7, with D unclear. CDR3 length equals 15 residues. Germline V lookup: CDR1 ENHRY, CDR2 SYGVKD. CDR3 nucleotide sequence: TGTACCATCAGTGTAGACCCGAGCGTCCACTACGAGCAGTACTTC. As protein: CTISVDPSVHYEQYF.

The table lists this clonotype with a few counts. The chain carries TRBV2 and TRBJ1-1; D unresolved. Trimming stripped 4 bases from V and 4 bases from J, with 10 bases between. The germline gives CDR1 SNHLY, CDR2 FYNNEI. This CDR3 has 13 amino acids. CDR3 residues: CASSGVEGTEAFF. CDR3 in DNA: TGTGCCAGCAGTGGGGTGGAAGGCACTGAAGCTTTCTTT. Together with reference TRBV2 and TRBJ1-1, the CDR3 gives the full variable domain: EPEVTQTPSHQVTQMGQEVILRCVPISNHLYFYWYRQILGQKVEFLVSFYNNEISEKSEIFDDQFSVERPDGSNFTLKIRSTKLEDSAMYFCASSGVEGTEAFFGQGTRLTVV.

The chain couples TRBV20-1 to TRBJ2-3; 8 positions match TRBD2. This CDR3 is 15 amino acids long. From germline, CDR1 is DFQATT and CDR2 SNEGSKA (reference sequence). J was trimmed by 8 bases and V by 1 base; bases with no gene match: 11. CDR3 amino acids: CSARGASGFYVTQYF. The CDR3 DNA is TGCAGTGCTAGAGGCGCTAGCGGGTTTTACGTTACGCAGTATTTT.

This clonotype was observed many times. V and J are TRBV12-3 or TRBV12-4 and TRBJ1-2, with D hard to call. The CDR3 totals 13 residues. V was pared by 2 bases and J by 6 bases, with 10 bases between. The DNA of the CDR3 is TGTGCCAGCAGTTTATATAACGCCGATGGCTACACCTTC. It translates to CASSLYNADGYTF.